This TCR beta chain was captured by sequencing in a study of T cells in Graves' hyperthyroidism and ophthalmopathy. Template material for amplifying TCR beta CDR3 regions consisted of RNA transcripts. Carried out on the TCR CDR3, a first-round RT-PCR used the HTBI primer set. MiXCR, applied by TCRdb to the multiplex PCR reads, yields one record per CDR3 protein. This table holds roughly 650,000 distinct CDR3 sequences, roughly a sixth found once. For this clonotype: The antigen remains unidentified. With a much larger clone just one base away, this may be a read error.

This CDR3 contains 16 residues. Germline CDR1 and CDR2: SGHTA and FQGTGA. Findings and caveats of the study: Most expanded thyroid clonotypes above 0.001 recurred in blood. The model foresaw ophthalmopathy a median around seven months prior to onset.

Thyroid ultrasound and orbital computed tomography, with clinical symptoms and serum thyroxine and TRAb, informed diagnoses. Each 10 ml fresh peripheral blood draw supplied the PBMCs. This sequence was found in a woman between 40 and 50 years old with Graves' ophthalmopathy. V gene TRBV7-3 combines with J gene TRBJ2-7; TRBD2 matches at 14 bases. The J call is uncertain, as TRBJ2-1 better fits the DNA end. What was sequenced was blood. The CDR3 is CASSPRLAGGSYEQFF. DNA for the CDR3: TGCGCCAGCAGCCCGCGACTAGCGGGAGGGTCCTACGAGCAGTTCTTC.